These T cell receptor beta chains were read from a single sample in a study of blood T cell repertoires in COVID-19. Profiled with immunoSEQ multiplex PCR; TCRdb holds only in-frame clones, not every one. The sample shows approximately 79,000 clones, 75% to 90% of them seen only once. What was sequenced was peripheral blood. The receptors come from a man aged 45-65 years with COVID-19, enrolled during active disease. The CDR3 runs from the conserved cysteine through the conserved F or W. Each record gives: D gene, clone size, V gene, J gene, CDR3 protein, CDR3 DNA. A D gene is named only where the DNA matches it firmly. Clone size, where shown, is once, few, many, or a class for clones that have expanded.

.	.	TRBV6-5	TRBJ1-4	CASSEQTGPNEKLFF	TGTGCCAGCAGCGAGCAGACAGGACCTAATGAAAAACTGTTTTTT
.	.	TRBV28	TRBJ2-5	CASTVGQGKETQYF	TGTGCCAGCACAGTAGGGCAGGGTAAGGAGACCCAGTACTTC
TRBD1	.	TRBV28	TRBJ1-6	CASSFEGASFNSPLHF	TGTGCCAGCAGTTTTGAGGGGGCATCTTTTAATTCACCCCTCCACTTT
.	.	TRBV6-6	TRBJ2-7	CASSYPGGAYEQYF	TGTGCCAGCAGTTACCCCGGCGGGGCCTACGAGCAGTACTTC
.	.	TRBV19	TRBJ1-3	CASSTGVPFSGNTIYF	TGTGCCAGTAGTACTGGAGTCCCCTTCTCTGGAAACACCATATATTTT
TRBD2	.	TRBV5-5	TRBJ2-7	CASSPLLAGTGEQYF	TGTGCCAGCAGCCCCCTCCTAGCGGGAACGGGGGAGCAGTACTTC
TRBD1	.	TRBV30	TRBJ1-1	CAYVPHPGGRLNTEAFF	TGTGCCTATGTCCCACACCCAGGGGGACGGCTGAACACTGAAGCTTTCTTT
.	.	TRBV6-5	TRBJ1-6	CATRRAGNSPLHF	TGTGCTACCCGACGAGCGGGTAATTCACCCCTCCACTTT
.	few	TRBV30	TRBJ1-4	CAFTDSNEKLFF	TGTGCCTTCACGGACAGTAATGAAAAACTGTTTTTT
TRBD1	once	TRBV25-1	TRBJ2-3	CASSEGQGEIGDTQYF	TGTGCCAGCAGTGAAGGACAGGGAGAGATAGGGGATACGCAGTATTTT
.	few	TRBV9	TRBJ1-2	CASSVSGTNYGYTF	TGTGCCAGCAGCGTATCAGGTACTAACTATGGCTACACCTTC
.	.	TRBV12-3/TRBV12-4	TRBJ1-5	CASSSARYQPQHF	TGTGCCAGCAGTTCCGCCCGGTATCAGCCCCAGCATTTT
.	many	TRBV6-1	TRBJ1-2	CASSEGQFYGYTF	TGTGCCAGCAGTGAGGGCCAGTTTTATGGCTACACCTTC
TRBD1	once	TRBV29-1	TRBJ2-3	CSVKQGANTDTQYF	TGCAGCGTTAAACAGGGGGCAAACACAGATACGCAGTATTTT
.	.	TRBV5-6	TRBJ2-2	CASSLTGLASNTGELFF	TGTGCCAGCAGCTTGACCGGGCTAGCCTCGAACACCGGGGAGCTGTTTTTT
TRBD1	few	TRBV6-6	TRBJ1-2	CASSYSTGGAGGYTF	TGTGCCAGCAGTTACTCAACAGGGGGCGCAGGGGGCTACACCTTC